This T cell receptor beta chain is drawn from a study of cytomegalovirus exposure and HLA in healthy donors. Study-level results: The Asian-associated ancestry cluster reportedly had fewer N-insertions than the approximately 610-donor mean in a later analysis. According to the study, 160 or so TCR beta chains were cytomegalovirus-associated. Sequencing likely produced, as an artifact, a cluster of highly shared sequence variants.

On this clone itself: Its antigen is unknown.

PCR involved 60 Vbeta and 13 Jbeta primers. Profiled with immunoSEQ multiplex PCR; TCRdb holds only in-frame clones, not every one. The sample carries roughly 80,000 clones, about 68% recorded once. The CDR3 spans 16 residues. Trimming removed 1 base from V and 0 bases from J, with 11 bases in between. Germline values: CDR1 SGHRS, CDR2 YFSETQ. The rearrangement joins TRBV5-1 to TRBJ1-3, with D hard to call. This TCR derives from a woman in her forties or fifties in good health and CMV-seropositive. The sample taken for sequencing was PBMCs. The CDR3 DNA reads as TGCGCCAGCAGCTTGACAGCCCAAAGCTCTGGAAACACCATATATTTT. Residues: CASSLTAQSSGNTIYF.